These 8 T cell receptor beta chains share one sample of origin, sequenced in a study of blood T cell repertoires in COVID-19. The method was immunoSEQ multiplex PCR; TCRdb's version includes in-frame clones alone and lacks a portion of them. The sample consists of about 170,000 clones, approximately 82% of them appearing once. Sequencing was performed on peripheral blood. All receptors come from a woman in her sixties or seventies who had recovered from COVID-19.

The rearrangement links TRBV7-2 to TRBJ2-7, with a possible D match to TRBD2 (5 bases). Germline lookup yields CDR1 SGHTA and CDR2 FQGNSA. This CDR3 has 15 amino acids. The V gene lost 1 base and the J gene lost 6 bases, with 16 bases spanning the gap. The CDR3 coding sequence is TGTGCCAGCAGCTTAGGAGGGTGGTACGTCGGCGAGCAGTACTTC. Translating it yields CASSLGGWYVGEQYF. The full variable domain, in which reference TRBV7-2 and TRBJ2-7 provide the parts outside the CDR3, is GAGVSQSPSNKVTEKGKDVELRCDPISGHTALYWYRQSLGQGLEFLIYFQGNSAPDKSGLPSDRFSAERTGGSVSTLTIQRTQQEDSAVYLCASSLGGWYVGEQYFGPGTRLTVT.

The chain couples TRBV5-6 to TRBJ1-2; D gene ambiguous. The V end was cut by 4 bases, the J end by 5 bases, with 9 bases between. In germline, CDR1 is SGHDT, CDR2 YYEEEE. The CDR3 extends over 12 amino acids. The CDR3 DNA is TGTGCCAGCAGCCTGACTCTTTATGGCTACACCTTC. Encoded protein: CASSLTLYGYTF.

The chain joins TRBV20-1 to TRBJ1-2; 8 bases agree with TRBD1. After removal of 6 bases from V and 8 bases from J, the junction contained 5 bases not matched to a gene. The germline V gene encodes CDR1 DFQATT and CDR2 SNEGSKA (reference sequence). This CDR3 is built from 11 residues. The chain's CDR3 is CSATTGEGYTF. CDR3 coding DNA: TGCAGTGCCACGACAGGGGAGGGCTACACCTTC.

The chain recombines TRBV5-1 with TRBJ2-2, with 9 bases lining up with TRBD1. The J segment lost 3 bases and the V segment lost 4 bases, leaving 4 bases of the junction unmatched. The CDR3 sequence is 15 residues long. Looked up from germline, CDR1 is SGHRS and CDR2 is YFSETQ. CDR3 nucleotides: TGCGCCAGCAGCGCGGACAGGGGCGACACCGGGGAGCTGTTTTTT. Its protein is CASSADRGDTGELFF.

The chain links TRBV12-3 or TRBV12-4 to TRBJ1-1; 7 nucleotides agree with TRBD1. After removal of 6 bases from V and 3 bases from J, the junction contained 4 bases not matched to a gene. The CDR3 is 13 residues long. The CDR3 region is CASRATGDTEAFF. Written as DNA, the CDR3 is TGTGCCAGCAGGGCCACAGGGGACACTGAAGCTTTCTTT.

This clone was detected only a few times. This chain joins TRBV29-1 and TRBJ1-5; D uncertain. Deletions cut 2 bases from V and 7 bases from J, with 12 bases between. The CDR3 is made up of 13 amino acids. The germline V gene encodes CDR1 SQVTM and CDR2 ANQGSEA. The CDR3 DNA follows: TGCAGCGTTGAATCTGGGTCGGGGCAGCCCCAGCATTTT. It encodes CSVESGSGQPQHF.

The chain recombines TRBV2 with TRBJ1-5; TRBD1 is a possible D gene (6 bases). The length of the CDR3 is 15 residues. V was clipped by 4 bases and J by 11 bases, with 21 bases between them. The germline V gene has CDR1 SNHLY and CDR2 FYNNEI. CDR3 nucleotides: TGTGCCAGCAGTGGGGAACTCGCCGGGACAAAGGCCCAGCATTTT. Translated, it gives CASSGELAGTKAQHF. The variable domain in full, completed from reference TRBV2 and TRBJ1-5, reads EPEVTQTPSHQVTQMGQEVILRCVPISNHLYFYWYRQILGQKVEFLVSFYNNEISEKSEIFDDQFSVERPDGSNFTLKIRSTKLEDSAMYFCASSGELAGTKAQHFGDGTRLSIL.

This chain links TRBV5-1 with TRBJ2-5; 9 positions match TRBD2. V lost 4 bases, J lost 4 bases, and 11 bases stayed unmatched. Germline V lookup: CDR1 SGHRS, CDR2 YFSETQ. This CDR3 is 16 amino acids long. The CDR3 sequence: CASSPPGSGSRETQYF. In nucleotides, the CDR3 is TGCGCCAGCAGCCCGCCGGGTAGCGGGAGCCGAGAGACCCAGTACTTC. Based on the CDR3 plus reference TRBV5-1 and TRBJ2-5, the full variable domain is KAGVTQTPRYLIKTRGQQVTLSCSPISGHRSVSWYQQTPGQGLQFLFEYFSETQRNKGNFPGRFSGRQFSNSRSEMNVSTLELGDSALYLCASSPPGSGSRETQYFGPGTRLLVL.